These 19 T cell receptor beta chains were all obtained from the same sample, sequenced in a study of Tregs in tolerant kidney transplant recipients. Recipients received nonmyeloablative bone marrow transplants from related graft donors, with transient mixed chimerism. Produced via immunoSEQ multiplex PCR; TCRdb's table is partial and in-frame only. The sample shows around 86,000 clones, 91% of them seen only once. Source: CD4+ T cells from blood (PBMCs), taken 24 months after the transplant. The receptor source for this set is a human patient who received a combined kidney and bone marrow transplant. Some T cells may have come from the graft donor.

The chain employs TRBV28 and TRBJ2-3; TRBD1 agrees at 11 bases. Germline CDR1 reads MDHEN; CDR2 reads SYDVKM. The CDR3 covers 18 residues. V lost 2 bases to trimming and J lost 4 bases; unmatched junction nucleotides: 11. The CDR3 region has the DNA TGTGCCAGCAGTTTAGTGGCCGGGACAGGGGGAGGGGCAGATACGCAGTATTTT. Residues: CASSLVAGTGGGADTQYF.

Only one count was recorded for this clone. The chain combines TRBV30 with TRBJ1-2; the D is unclear. Trimming removed 0 bases from V and 4 bases from J, with 9 bases in between. Germline lookup yields CDR1 GTSNPN and CDR2 SVGIG (reference sequence). CDR3 size: 13 residues. CDR3 nucleotide sequence: TGTGCCTGGAGTGTAGAGTCGGTCTATGGCTACACCTTC. This codes for CAWSVESVYGYTF.

J is TRBJ2-7 and V is TRBV10-3, with D perhaps TRBD1 (5 bases). CDR1 is ENHRY and CDR2 is SYGVKD in the germline V gene. The CDR3 contains 14 residues. V was trimmed by 7 bases and J by 2 bases, leaving 15 bases between them. CDR3 sequence reads: CAITAGMGTYEQYF. CDR3 sequence (DNA): TGTGCCATCACCGCAGGGATGGGGACCTACGAGCAGTACTTC.

The CDR3 is CASSPDYTRGGYGYTF. The CDR3 DNA is TGTGCCAGCAGCCCAGACTACACGAGGGGAGGCTATGGCTACACCTTC. The genes are TRBV4-2 and TRBJ1-2; tentative D call: TRBD1 (5 bases). CDR3 length equals 16 residues. Germline assignment: CDR1 LGHNA and CDR2 YNFKEQ. V lost 4 bases, J lost 4 bases, and 19 bases lay in between.

The rearrangement links TRBV7-9 to TRBJ1-6, with D tentatively TRBD1 (6 bases). CDR1 is SEHNR, CDR2 FQNEAQ, per germline (reference sequence). V gave up 5 bases and J gave up 6 bases, with 14 bases separating them. CDR3 size: 15 residues. Here the CDR3 reads CASSQRTVANSPLHF. The CDR3 DNA reads TGTGCCAGCAGCCAAAGGACAGTGGCTAATTCACCCCTCCACTTT.

The V call is TRBV9, the J call TRBJ2-3, with D possibly TRBD1 on 7 matching bases. The CDR3 is made up of 17 amino acids. The germline V gene encodes CDR1 SGDLS and CDR2 YYNGEE. With 3 bases removed from V and 1 base from J, the gap between germline ends came to 18 bases. In DNA form, the CDR3 reads TGTGCCAGCAGCGCCCCCTCAGGGGGGTGGGGCACAGATACGCAGTATTTT. It is translated as CASSAPSGGWGTDTQYF.

The chain joins TRBV5-6 to TRBJ2-7; 7 bases agree with TRBD1. The CDR3 is 15 residues long. V lost 4 bases and J lost 1; bases outside the gene matches: 8. CDR1 is SGHDT, CDR2 YYEEEE, per germline. The CDR3 loop is CASSQVTGWSYEQYF. CDR3 nucleotides: TGTGCCAGCAGCCAAGTGACAGGGTGGTCCTACGAGCAGTACTTC.

The chain carries TRBV27 and TRBJ2-7, with 9 bases matching TRBD1. Germline V CDR1 and CDR2: MNHEY, SMNVEV (reference sequence). This CDR3 comprises 14 residues. Trimming took 6 bases from V and 3 from J; bases not matched to a gene: 6. The CDR3 loop is CASRVNRGLYEQYF. DNA for the CDR3: TGTGCCAGCAGGGTAAACAGGGGGCTCTACGAGCAGTACTTC.

There are a few counts of this clone. The chain uses TRBV6-4 and TRBJ1-4; possible D gene TRBD1, 5 bases. V lost 5 bases and J 3 bases, leaving 13 bases between the germline ends. CDR1 MRHNA and CDR2 SNTAGT come from the germline V gene. This CDR3 region has 15 residues. The CDR3 loop is CASSPMGTANEKLFF. In nucleotides, the CDR3 is TGTGCCAGCAGTCCGATGGGGACTGCTAATGAAAAACTGTTTTTT.

This sequence joins TRBV7-3 and TRBJ2-2; 9 positions agree with TRBD1. V was pared by 1 base and J by 6 bases, with 6 bases of the junction left unmatched. Germline CDR1 reads SGHTA; CDR2 reads FQGTGA. The CDR3 is 16 amino acids. DNA for the CDR3: TGTGCCAGCAGCTTAATCGGACAGGGGAAGGCCGGGGAGCTGTTTTTT. Protein sequence: CASSLIGQGKAGELFF.

This chain links TRBV9 with TRBJ2-1, with D possibly TRBD2 on 6 matching bases. Germline CDR1 is SGDLS and CDR2 is YYNGEE. This CDR3 has 15 amino acids. V lost 2 bases and J 4 bases, leaving 13 bases between the germline ends. In DNA form, the CDR3 reads TGTGCCAGCAGCGTTGGGGGGAATGGATACAATGAGCAGTTCTTC. It is translated as CASSVGGNGYNEQFF.

This sequence joins TRBV7-9 and TRBJ1-3; 7 nucleotides align to TRBD1. V trimming: 11 bases; J trimming: 3 bases; junction bases outside the gene matches: 4. This CDR3 is built from 12 residues. The germline V gene has CDR1 SEHNR and CDR2 FQNEAQ (reference sequence). CDR3 DNA sequence: TGTGCCGGATACAGGGGTGGAAACACCATATATTTT. Encoded protein: CAGYRGGNTIYF.

This chain connects TRBV7-2 to TRBJ2-7; the match to TRBD2 covers 9 bases. Germline V gives CDR1 SGHTA, CDR2 FQGNSA. Unmatched junction bases numbered 11, after V lost 3 bases and J lost 2 bases. The CDR3 contains 17 residues. CDR3 sequence reads: CASSFFSGGNLAYEQYF. CDR3 sequence (DNA): TGTGCCAGCAGCTTTTTTAGCGGGGGTAACCTAGCCTACGAGCAGTACTTC.

The chain recombines TRBV4-1 with TRBJ2-5; 9 bases align to TRBD2. Germline trimming cut 1 base from V and 5 bases from J; bases unmatched to any gene: 8. There are 16 residues in the CDR3. Germline CDR1 MGHRA, CDR2 YSYEKL. The CDR3 DNA follows: TGCGCCAGCAGCCAAGGCGGGGGGGCCAAGGGGGAGACCCAGTACTTC. It translates to CASSQGGGAKGETQYF.

CDR3 DNA: TGTGCCAGCAGCGCCTCCGGGACTAGCGGGGAGACCCAGTACTTC. This encodes CASSASGTSGETQYF. The V gene is TRBV9, the J gene TRBJ2-5; 12 bases fit TRBD2. The CDR3 loop spans 15 amino acids. Germline trimming cut 3 bases from V and 5 bases from J; bases unmatched to any gene: 5. The germline CDR1 and CDR2 sequences are SGDLS and YYNGEE.

The chain couples TRBV18 to TRBJ2-7; D perhaps matches TRBD1 (6 bases). The V end was cut by 6 bases, the J end by 0 bases, with 21 bases between. Germline lookup yields CDR1 KGHSH and CDR2 LQKENI. The CDR3 length is 17 residues. The CDR3 protein is CASSSGTPQGPSYEQYF. The CDR3 coding sequence is TGTGCCAGCTCGTCCGGGACACCTCAGGGCCCCTCCTACGAGCAGTACTTC. Variable domain in full (rest from reference TRBV18 and TRBJ2-7): NAGVMQNPRHLVRRRGQEARLRCSPMKGHSHVYWYRQLPEEGLKFMVYLQKENIIDESGMPKERFSAEFPKEGPSILRIQQVVRGDSAAYFCASSSGTPQGPSYEQYFGPGTRLTVT.

V is TRBV7-9 and J is TRBJ2-1; 10 nucleotides line up with TRBD1. J lost 4 bases, V lost 5 bases, and 8 bases had no gene match. The CDR3 spans 16 residues. Looked up from germline, CDR1 is SEHNR and CDR2 is FQNEAQ (reference sequence). CDR3 protein: CASSPDRDRGYNEQFF. The CDR3 DNA reads as TGTGCCAGCAGCCCGGACCGGGACAGGGGTTACAATGAGCAGTTCTTC.

V usage is TRBV7-3 and J usage is TRBJ2-1; perhaps TRBD1 as D (6 bases). V was shortened by 4 bases and J by 10 bases, with 17 bases between the two germline ends. From germline, CDR1 is SGHTA and CDR2 FQGTGA. The length of the CDR3 is 14 residues. The CDR3 DNA sequence: TGTGCCAGCAGCTCCAGAGGGGGATATGGGGAGCAGTTCTTC. It encodes CASSSRGGYGEQFF.

The chain uses TRBV5-4 and TRBJ1-3, with D maybe TRBD1 (6 bases). The CDR3 is made up of 15 amino acids. Germline CDR1 and CDR2: SGHNT and YYREEE (reference sequence). V was trimmed by 0 bases and J by 3 bases, leaving 10 bases between them. The CDR3 nucleotides read TGTGCCAGCAGCTTGGCAGGGGTGTTTGGAAACACCATATATTTT. This gives the protein CASSLAGVFGNTIYF.